A selection of T cell receptor beta chains follows, all from one sample in a study of T cell repertoires in aging, cancer and after chemotherapy. TCRdb ran MiXCR on the multiplex PCR reads and lists one entry per CDR3 protein. The sample lists just under 6,500 distinct CDR3 sequences; roughly 35% were seen once. The sequenced sample consisted of blood. The receptors derive from a human donor in good health. The CDR3 runs from the conserved cysteine through the conserved F or W. The order of the fields is J gene, D gene, V gene, clone size, CDR3 protein, CDR3 DNA. D genes are given only for firm matches. Size values are once, few and many counts, or a class for expanded clones, and some rows have none.

>TRBJ2-7|NA|TRBV18|NA
CASSPSSITGTAEHEQYF
TGTGCCAGCTCACCTAGTTCAATAACAGGGACGGCTGAGCACGAGCAGTACTTC
>TRBJ1-4|NA|TRBV10-3|NA
CAIRNQGSNEKLFF
TGTGCCATCAGGAATCAGGGGTCTAATGAAAAACTGTTTTTT
>TRBJ2-1|TRBD1|TRBV6-6|few
CASSNPDRGAYNEQFF
TGTGCCAGCAGTAACCCGGACAGGGGAGCCTACAATGAGCAGTTCTTC
>TRBJ2-1|TRBD1|TRBV12-3/TRBV12-4|NA
CASSPVGTDSYNEQFF
TGTGCCAGCAGTCCGGTCGGGACAGACTCCTACAATGAGCAGTTCTTC
>TRBJ2-1|NA|TRBV5-6|NA
CASSLAGRGFF
TGTGCCAGCAGCTTGGCGGGGCGTGGGTTCTTC
>TRBJ1-1|NA|TRBV6-1|NA
CASSYHSMGRRDLNTEAFF
TGTGCCAGCAGTTACCATTCGATGGGGCGGAGGGACCTGAACACTGAAGCTTTCTTT
>TRBJ2-2|NA|TRBV18|medium-sized
CASSPLGTPNTGELFF
TGTGCCAGCTCACCTTTGGGGACACCGAACACCGGGGAGCTGTTTTTT
>TRBJ1-6|NA|TRBV6-1|medium-sized
CASIAGTGSPLHF
TGTGCCAGCATAGCAGGTACTGGGTCACCCCTCCACTTT
>TRBJ1-4|NA|TRBV19|few
CASRTVSGNEKLFF
TGTGCCAGCCGAACGGTTAGTGGTAATGAAAAACTGTTTTTT
>TRBJ2-5|TRBD2|TRBV7-2|few
CASSLALLPAGGSQYF
TGTGCCAGCAGCTTAGCGTTGCTGCCAGCGGGGGGGTCCCAGTACTTC
>TRBJ1-1|NA|TRBV5-1|few
CASSLSEAEAFF
TGCGCCAGCAGCTTGTCAGAGGCTGAAGCTTTCTTT
>TRBJ1-2|TRBD1|TRBV6-1|NA
CASSEVGQGGLLYGYTF
TGTGCCAGCAGTGAAGTAGGACAGGGAGGCCTCCTCTATGGCTACACCTTC
>TRBJ2-3|NA|TRBV6-5|few
CASSYSFTGVADTQYF
TGTGCCAGCAGTTACTCGTTTACGGGGGTGGCAGATACGCAGTATTTT
>TRBJ2-3|NA|TRBV7-9|NA
CASSLGLGKTQYF
TGTGCCAGCAGCCTCGGATTGGGGAAAACGCAGTATTTT
>TRBJ1-2|NA|TRBV6-1|few
CASSRGRDYGYTF
TGTGCCAGCAGCAGGGGCAGGGACTATGGCTACACCTTC
>TRBJ2-1|TRBD1|TRBV12-3/TRBV12-4|NA
CASTAGQGVPYNEQFF
TGTGCCAGCACCGCGGGACAGGGAGTCCCCTACAATGAGCAGTTCTTC
>TRBJ1-4|NA|TRBV15|NA
CATSVGTVATNEKLFF
TGTGCCACCAGCGTCGGGACCGTTGCAACTAATGAAAAACTGTTTTTT
>TRBJ1-2|NA|TRBV12-3/TRBV12-4|NA
CASNWGLYGYTF
TGTGCCAGCAACTGGGGCCTCTATGGCTACACCTTC
>TRBJ1-2|NA|TRBV19|medium-sized
CASSMGYGYTF
TGTGCCAGTAGTATGGGGTATGGCTACACCTTC
>TRBJ1-5|NA|TRBV19|NA
CASSIGRGSNQPEHF
TGTGCCAGTAGTATAGGCAGGGGAAGCAATCAGCCCGAGCATTTT
>TRBJ2-1|NA|TRBV18|NA
CASSPRAAANEQFF
TGTGCCAGCTCACCAAGGGCCGCTGCTAATGAGCAGTTCTTC
>TRBJ2-3|TRBD2|TRBV6-4|NA
CASMGGGSTDTQYF
TGTGCCAGCATGGGGGGGGGTAGCACAGATACGCAGTATTTT
>TRBJ2-7|TRBD2|TRBV12-3/TRBV12-4|NA
CASSLSGGGMAEQYF
TGTGCCAGCAGTTTAAGTGGGGGGGGGATGGCCGAGCAGTACTTC
>TRBJ2-3|NA|TRBV6-1|NA
CASVYRDTQYF
TGTGCCAGCGTTTACCGTGATACGCAGTATTTT
>TRBJ1-2|NA|TRBV13|NA
CASSLEGRQGSRYGYTF
TGTGCCAGCAGCTTAGAAGGTCGGCAGGGCAGTAGGTATGGCTACACCTTC
>TRBJ1-2|TRBD1|TRBV11-3|NA
CASSLSQGARGYTF
TGTGCCAGCAGCTTGTCCCAGGGGGCGAGGGGCTACACCTTC
>TRBJ1-1|TRBD1|TRBV7-9|NA
CASSLVGGRYDTEAFF
TGTGCCAGCAGCTTAGTAGGGGGCCGGTACGACACTGAAGCTTTCTTT
>TRBJ2-3|TRBD1|TRBV27|few
CASSLTPTGASTDTQYF
TGTGCCAGCAGTCTAACCCCGACAGGGGCTAGCACAGATACGCAGTATTTT
>TRBJ2-2|TRBD2|TRBV6-1|NA
CASRLAGATNTGELFF
TGTGCCAGCAGACTAGCGGGGGCTACGAACACCGGGGAGCTGTTTTTT
>TRBJ1-1|NA|TRBV19|NA
CASATGMDTEAFF
TGTGCCAGTGCTACAGGGATGGACACTGAAGCTTTCTTT
>TRBJ1-2|NA|TRBV6-1|few
CASRFLGGAYGYTF
TGTGCCAGCCGATTTCTAGGGGGAGCTTATGGCTACACCTTC
>TRBJ1-2|NA|TRBV7-9|NA
CASSLVAGYGYTF
TGTGCCAGCAGCTTGGTTGCGGGGTATGGCTACACCTTC
>TRBJ2-7|TRBD1|TRBV29-1|medium-sized
CSIARTGPSYEQYF
TGCAGCATTGCCAGGACAGGACCCTCCTACGAGCAGTACTTC
>TRBJ2-7|TRBD2|TRBV10-1|NA
CASSEGLAGGEQYF
TGCGCCAGCAGTGAGGGACTAGCGGGAGGCGAGCAGTACTTC
>TRBJ2-3|TRBD2|TRBV6-5|few
CASKTSLLPDTQYF
TGTGCCAGCAAGACTAGCCTCCTCCCAGATACGCAGTATTTT
>TRBJ2-3|TRBD2|TRBV19|NA
CASSIYASGGSTDTQYF
TGTGCCAGTAGTATATATGCTAGCGGGGGGTCCACAGATACGCAGTATTTT
>TRBJ2-1|TRBD2|TRBV6-5|NA
CASGLATEQFF
TGTGCCAGCGGACTAGCGACTGAGCAGTTCTTC
>TRBJ2-3|TRBD2|TRBV15|NA
CATSRDKGLAKENTQYF
TGTGCCACCAGCAGAGATAAGGGACTAGCGAAGGAGAATACGCAGTATTTT
>TRBJ1-3|NA|TRBV6-5|few
CASSHRGTTSGNTIYF
TGTGCCAGCAGCCACAGAGGGACTACCTCTGGAAACACCATATATTTT
>TRBJ2-3|TRBD1|TRBV19|few
CASSIVGTGGVRLSTDTQYF
TGTGCCAGTAGTATAGTCGGGACAGGGGGAGTCCGGCTTAGCACAGATACGCAGTATTTT
>TRBJ2-3|NA|TRBV19|medium-sized
CASDWGVGDTQYF
TGTGCCAGTGATTGGGGGGTCGGAGATACGCAGTATTTT
>TRBJ2-1|TRBD2|TRBV11-2|NA
CASSPLSGTHHNEQFF
TGTGCCAGCAGCCCCCTTAGCGGGACCCATCACAATGAGCAGTTCTTC
>TRBJ2-5|NA|TRBV5-4|NA
CASSFGAVQETQYF
TGTGCCAGCAGCTTCGGGGCTGTTCAAGAGACCCAGTACTTC
>TRBJ2-3|TRBD1|TRBV19|NA
CASSGTGTGEDTQYF
TGTGCCAGTAGTGGCACCGGGACAGGGGAAGATACGCAGTATTTT
>TRBJ2-5|NA|TRBV27|NA
CASGRIPPGPTSRAQYF
TGTGCCAGCGGACGAATACCTCCCGGACCCACGTCAAGGGCCCAGTACTTC
>TRBJ2-1|TRBD2|TRBV5-1|NA
CASSLGTSGAYNEQFF
TGCGCCAGCAGCTTGGGGACTAGCGGGGCCTACAATGAGCAGTTCTTC
>TRBJ2-1|TRBD1|TRBV29-1|medium-sized
CSVEGDRSYNEQFF
TGCAGCGTTGAAGGGGACAGGTCCTACAATGAGCAGTTCTTC
>TRBJ2-1|NA|TRBV27|NA
CASSFGGLGQFF
TGTGCCAGCAGTTTCGGGGGGCTAGGGCAGTTCTTC
>TRBJ2-1|NA|TRBV7-9|few
CASSLARGRSDEQFF
TGTGCCAGCAGCTTAGCCAGGGGACGGTCCGATGAGCAGTTCTTC
>TRBJ1-6|NA|TRBV11-3|few
CASSLVQGNSPLHF
TGTGCCAGCAGCTTAGTACAGGGAAATTCACCCCTCCACTTT
>TRBJ2-7|NA|TRBV6-6|NA
CASLRHTTYEQYF
TGTGCCAGCCTGAGACATACAACCTACGAGCAGTACTTC
>TRBJ2-1|NA|TRBV18|few
CASSPSTRTDEQFF
TGTGCCAGCTCACCATCGACTAGGACGGATGAGCAGTTCTTC
>TRBJ2-3|TRBD2|TRBV19|NA
CASSNIAGGQDTQYF
TGTGCCAGTAGTAATATAGCGGGGGGTCAGGATACGCAGTATTTT
>TRBJ1-1|NA|TRBV19|few
CASSIGNTEAFF
TGTGCCAGTAGTATAGGTAACACTGAAGCTTTCTTT
>TRBJ2-1|TRBD2|TRBV6-5|NA
CASSYPRTSGGPHNEQFF
TGTGCCAGCAGTTACCCTAGGACTAGCGGGGGGCCCCATAATGAGCAGTTCTTC